This TCR beta chain was found in a study of blood T cell repertoires in COVID-19. The wider study: Acute and convalescent COVID-19 specimens originated in the United States, Italy and Spain. T cells, B-cell-depleted T cells, or PBMCs provided the cDNA or gDNA that served as material.

Original analysis: Amplified reference gene primers provided the basis for estimating nucleated cell counts. The repertoire was sequenced with immunoSEQ multiplex PCR; TCRdb's copy has only in-frame clones and lacks some. The V and J calls and the clone size are those of that table, but D and trimming were determined from the DNA. The data contain over 250,000 clones, around 87% of them seen just once; the ten biggest clones take up roughly 2.5%. This CDR3 is 16 amino acids long. CDR1 and CDR2 (germline): SGHAT, FQNNGV. V gave up 2 bases and J gave up 3 bases; unmatched junction bases: 8. This chain connects TRBV11-2 to TRBJ1-1, with 8 bases lining up with TRBD1. The clonotype was recovered from a woman aged 45-60 years with acute or convalescent COVID-19. Sequencing was performed on peripheral blood. DNA of the CDR3: TGTGCCAGCAGCTTACAGGGGGCGCCTATCGACACTGAAGCTTTCTTT. Amino acid sequence: CASSLQGAPIDTEAFF.